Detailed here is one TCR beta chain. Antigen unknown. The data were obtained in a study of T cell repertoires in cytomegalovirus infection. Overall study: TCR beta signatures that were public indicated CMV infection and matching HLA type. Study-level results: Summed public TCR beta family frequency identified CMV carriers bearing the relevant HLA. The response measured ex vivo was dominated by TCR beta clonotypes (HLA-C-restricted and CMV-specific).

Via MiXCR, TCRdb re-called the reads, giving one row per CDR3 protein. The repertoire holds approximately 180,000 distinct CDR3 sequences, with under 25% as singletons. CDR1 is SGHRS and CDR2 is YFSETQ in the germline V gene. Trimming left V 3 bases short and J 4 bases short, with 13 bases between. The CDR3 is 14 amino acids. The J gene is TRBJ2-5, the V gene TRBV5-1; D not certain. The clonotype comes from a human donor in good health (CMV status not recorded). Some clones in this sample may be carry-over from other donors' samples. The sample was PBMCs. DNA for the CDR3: TGCGCCAGCAGCTATACTATCTCTCCAGAGACCCAGTACTTC. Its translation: CASSYTISPETQYF.